The rows below give T cell receptor beta chains drawn from one sample of a study of blood T cell repertoires in COVID-19. Only in-frame clones appear in the TCRdb table, and some are missing; sequencing was by immunoSEQ multiplex PCR. The table lists fewer than 200,000 clones, about three quarters of them singletons. The sequencing sample was made of peripheral blood. The receptors come from a man in his 60s with acute or convalescent COVID-19. Each CDR3 is given with its conserved first and last residue. D genes are given only for firm matches. Clone size appears in some rows only: once, few, many, or a class for an expanded clone.

d_gene	v_gene	abundance	j_gene	CDR3aa	CDR3nt
TRBD2	TRBV7-3	NA	TRBJ2-5	CASSLTAREGETQYF	TGTGCCAGCAGCTTAACGGCCAGGGAGGGAGAGACCCAGTACTTC
NA	TRBV5-4	NA	TRBJ2-3	CASSLYLASTDTQYF	TGTGCCAGCAGCTTGTACCTAGCTAGCACAGATACGCAGTATTTT
NA	TRBV27	NA	TRBJ1-2	CASSLSFTSPYGYTF	TGTGCCAGCAGTTTATCGTTTACCAGTCCCTATGGCTACACCTTC
NA	TRBV11-2	few	TRBJ1-1	CASSLESISTEAFF	TGTGCCAGCAGCTTAGAGTCGATCAGCACTGAAGCTTTCTTT
TRBD1	TRBV6-5	NA	TRBJ1-1	CASSQDRADTEAFF	TGTGCCAGCAGTCAGGACAGGGCGGACACTGAAGCTTTCTTT
TRBD1	TRBV12-3/TRBV12-4	many	TRBJ2-7	CASSKGADEQYF	TGTGCCAGCAGTAAGGGGGCGGACGAGCAGTACTTC
TRBD1	TRBV5-1	NA	TRBJ2-7	CASRGLDRGQNEQYF	TGCGCCAGCAGGGGATTGGACAGGGGGCAGAACGAGCAGTACTTC
TRBD2	TRBV19	NA	TRBJ2-5	CASSTIVAGGEETQYF	TGTGCCAGTAGTACAATCGTAGCGGGGGGGGAAGAGACCCAGTACTTC
NA	TRBV7-8	few	TRBJ1-1	CASSLEGGWFSEAFF	TGTGCCAGCAGCTTAGAGGGAGGGTGGTTTTCTGAAGCTTTCTTT
TRBD1	TRBV5-1	NA	TRBJ1-5	CASSLEGQPNQPQHF	TGCGCCAGCAGCTTGGAGGGACAGCCCAATCAGCCCCAGCATTTT
NA	TRBV5-6	NA	TRBJ1-2	CASSGRIFIANYGYTF	TGTGCCAGCAGCGGTCGGATTTTTATAGCGAACTATGGCTACACCTTC
NA	TRBV24-1	NA	TRBJ2-3	CATSDSTGTDTQYF	TGTGCCACCAGTGATTCGACTGGCACAGATACGCAGTATTTT
TRBD2	TRBV2	NA	TRBJ2-3	CASIIGLAGTTDTQYF	TGTGCCAGCATTATAGGACTAGCGGGTACCACAGATACGCAGTATTTT
TRBD1	TRBV19	NA	TRBJ2-7	CASSMGTAVTYEQYF	TGTGCCAGTAGTATGGGGACAGCGGTAACCTACGAGCAGTACTTC
NA	TRBV7-6	once	TRBJ2-3	CASSLAGAGTDTQYF	TGTGCCAGCAGCTTAGCGGGCGCAGGCACAGATACGCAGTATTTT
TRBD1	TRBV7-8	NA	TRBJ2-7	CASSSTGFSYEQYF	TGTGCCAGCAGCTCGACAGGGTTCTCCTACGAGCAGTACTTC
NA	TRBV27	once	TRBJ1-5	CASSPGTGNQPQHF	TGTGCCAGCAGTCCGGGGACTGGGAATCAGCCCCAGCATTTT
NA	TRBV18	NA	TRBJ2-3	CASSPPSLSAQYF	TGTGCCAGCTCACCACCGTCACTATCGGCGCAGTATTTT
NA	TRBV5-6	NA	TRBJ2-5	CASSWTEETQYF	TGTGCCAGCTCCTGGACAGAAGAGACCCAGTACTTC
NA	TRBV5-1	few	TRBJ1-1	CASSFDLGPEAFF	TGCGCCAGCAGCTTTGATCTGGGCCCTGAAGCTTTCTTT
NA	TRBV2	NA	TRBJ2-1	CASSELPGQPYNEQFF	TGTGCCAGCAGCGAACTTCCGGGACAACCATACAATGAGCAGTTCTTC
TRBD2	TRBV4-3	NA	TRBJ2-3	CASSQAALAGTDTQYF	TGCGCCAGCAGCCAAGCGGCACTAGCGGGCACAGATACGCAGTATTTT
NA	TRBV30	NA	TRBJ1-1	CAWSRFGGRAEAFF	TGTGCCTGGAGTCGCTTTGGGGGCCGGGCTGAAGCTTTCTTT
TRBD1	TRBV4-1	NA	TRBJ1-4	CASSQAGTGVEKLFF	TGCGCCAGCAGCCAAGCCGGGACAGGGGTCGAAAAACTGTTTTTT
NA	TRBV5-1	NA	TRBJ1-2	CASSLTGSIDGYTF	TGCGCCAGCAGCTTGACAGGGTCTATAGATGGCTACACCTTC
NA	TRBV11-2	NA	TRBJ2-7	CASSPSGSRGYEQYF	TGTGCCAGCAGCCCATCGGGGTCTCGGGGTTACGAGCAGTACTTC
NA	TRBV4-1	NA	TRBJ1-2	CASSQAPYYGYTF	TGCGCCAGCAGCCAGGCACCGTATTATGGCTACACCTTC
TRBD1	TRBV14	NA	TRBJ2-7	CASRGGGYEQYF	TGTGCCAGCAGAGGGGGCGGTTACGAGCAGTACTTC
NA	TRBV20-1	NA	TRBJ1-5	CSASLDSGYSNQPQHF	TGCAGTGCTAGTCTGGACAGCGGTTATAGCAATCAGCCCCAGCATTTT
NA	TRBV29-1	NA	TRBJ1-2	CSVVVTGFVSYGYTF	TGCAGCGTTGTTGTAACAGGGTTTGTAAGCTATGGCTACACCTTC
NA	TRBV6-5	few	TRBJ2-5	CASSYSTHQETQYF	TGTGCCAGCAGTTACTCGACACATCAAGAGACCCAGTACTTC
NA	TRBV14	NA	TRBJ2-1	CASSRPGAYNEQFF	TGTGCCAGCAGCCGGCCGGGGGCCTACAATGAGCAGTTCTTC
TRBD2	TRBV2	NA	TRBJ2-1	CASRRGGSDEQFF	TGTGCCAGCAGGCGGGGGGGTAGTGATGAGCAGTTCTTC
TRBD1	TRBV14	NA	TRBJ1-4	CASSPRTGFEKLFF	TGTGCCAGCAGCCCCCGGACAGGGTTTGAAAAACTGTTTTTT
NA	TRBV18	NA	TRBJ1-2	CASSPPGFTGSGYTF	TGTGCCAGCTCACCACCGGGGTTTACAGGGAGCGGCTACACCTTC
TRBD1	TRBV11-2	NA	TRBJ1-2	CASSPGQGSGYGYTF	TGTGCCAGCAGCCCAGGACAGGGATCGGGCTATGGCTACACCTTC
TRBD1	TRBV2	NA	TRBJ1-6	CASSLGTGNSPLHF	TGTGCCAGCAGTTTAGGGACAGGGAATTCACCCCTCCACTTT
NA	TRBV24-1	few	TRBJ1-5	CATSDSQGFQPQHF	TGTGCCACCAGTGATTCCCAGGGTTTTCAGCCCCAGCATTTT
NA	TRBV29-1	NA	TRBJ2-3	CSCPLGGPTDTQYF	TGCAGCTGTCCCCTGGGGGGGCCCACAGATACGCAGTATTTT
TRBD1	TRBV6-5	NA	TRBJ1-1	CASSQWTGEAFF	TGTGCCAGCAGCCAATGGACAGGGGAAGCTTTCTTT
TRBD2	TRBV7-3	NA	TRBJ2-5	CASSSIPGLADAGGETQYF	TGTGCCAGCAGCTCGATACCGGGACTAGCGGACGCAGGTGGAGAGACCCAGTACTTC
NA	TRBV27	NA	TRBJ1-4	CASSLTGSNEKLFF	TGTGCCAGCAGTTTGACAGGCAGTAATGAAAAACTGTTTTTT
NA	TRBV2	NA	TRBJ2-3	CASSEGATDTQYF	TGTGCCAGCAGTGAGGGGGCAACAGATACGCAGTATTTT
TRBD1	TRBV5-1	NA	TRBJ2-5	CASSLPTGGLETQYF	TGCGCCAGCAGCTTGCCTACAGGGGGCTTAGAGACCCAGTACTTC
TRBD1	TRBV18	NA	TRBJ1-1	CASSPGQGGTEAFF	TGTGCCAGCTCACCAGGACAGGGGGGGACTGAAGCTTTCTTT
TRBD1	TRBV5-1	NA	TRBJ2-2	CASSYLQGGTGELFF	TGCGCCAGCAGCTACCTACAGGGGGGCACCGGGGAGCTGTTTTTT
TRBD1	TRBV6-6	NA	TRBJ2-7	CASSYSSPTGGNEQYF	TGTGCCAGCAGTTACTCGTCCCCGACAGGGGGCAACGAGCAGTACTTC
TRBD1	TRBV16	NA	TRBJ1-2	CASSRSGTGNGYTF	TGTGCCAGCAGCCGTTCCGGGACAGGGAATGGCTACACCTTC
TRBD1	TRBV5-4	few	TRBJ1-2	CASSWTGGGSYTF	TGTGCCAGCAGCTGGACAGGGGGCGGGAGCTACACCTTC
TRBD1	TRBV3-1/TRBV3-2	NA	TRBJ1-3	CASSRRGTGAIENTIYF	TGTGCCAGCAGCCGGAGGGGGACAGGGGCAATAGAGAACACCATATATTTT
NA	TRBV28	NA	TRBJ1-6	CASKGGIYNSPLHF	TGTGCCAGCAAAGGAGGGATCTATAATTCACCCCTCCACTTT
TRBD2	TRBV5-1	NA	TRBJ2-1	CASSLGGGGKYNEQFF	TGCGCCAGCAGCTTGGGAGGCGGGGGGAAATACAATGAGCAGTTCTTC
TRBD1	TRBV2	NA	TRBJ1-4	CASSEPTLRGRSEKLFF	TGTGCCAGCAGTGAGCCAACCTTGAGGGGGCGTAGTGAAAAACTGTTTTTT
TRBD1	TRBV5-1	NA	TRBJ1-2	CASSLETGGGKGYTF	TGCGCCAGCAGCTTGGAAACAGGGGGTGGTAAAGGCTACACCTTC
TRBD2	TRBV7-3	NA	TRBJ2-1	CASSLSLAASYNEQFF	TGTGCCAGCAGCCTAAGTCTAGCGGCCTCCTACAATGAGCAGTTCTTC
NA	TRBV7-9	NA	TRBJ1-6	CASSLAEISSYNSPLHF	TGTGCCAGCAGCTTAGCGGAGATCAGCTCCTATAATTCACCCCTCCACTTT
NA	TRBV3-1/TRBV3-2	NA	TRBJ1-1	CASSQISTGIGRNTEAFF	TGTGCCAGCAGCCAAATCTCCACGGGAATCGGGAGGAACACTGAAGCTTTCTTT
NA	TRBV6-5	few	TRBJ2-7	CASSYSNGGSYEQYF	TGTGCCAGCAGTTACTCGAATGGCGGCTCCTACGAGCAGTACTTC
NA	TRBV9	NA	TRBJ2-3	CASSVSGGSTDTQYF	TGTGCCAGCAGCGTATCCGGGGGTAGCACAGATACGCAGTATTTT
NA	TRBV28	NA	TRBJ2-5	CASSHQHHSRQETQYF	TGTGCCAGCAGTCACCAGCATCACAGCCGCCAAGAGACCCAGTACTTC